This is a list of T cell receptor beta chains from one sample in a study of cytomegalovirus exposure and HLA in healthy donors. Repertoires were generated with immunoSEQ multiplex PCR, while TCRdb's copy carries only in-frame clones and drops some. The data show more than 150,000 clones, about 79% seen once. Sequenced material: PBMCs. The receptor source for this set is a girl aged 2 to 9 in good health and CMV-seropositive. Both conserved end residues are trimmed from each CDR3. The D gene is left open where the match is weak.

.	TRBV15	TRBJ2-6	ATSRDKWPSAGANVLT
.	TRBV4-2	TRBJ2-2	ASSLSRSGELF
TRBD1	TRBV7-3	TRBJ2-2	ASSLQGANTGELF
.	TRBV6-5	TRBJ2-5	ASSRRQTQETQY
.	TRBV30	TRBJ1-1	ACRGIGGPNTEAF
.	TRBV7-2	TRBJ2-7	ASSPTAGAGEQY
.	TRBV5-8	TRBJ1-2	ASSLPGVYGYT
.	TRBV5-1	TRBJ2-7	ASSFSGYEQY
.	TRBV9	TRBJ1-1	ASSVRTQGEAF
.	TRBV10-1	TRBJ1-4	ASSDTGTKMF
.	TRBV5-4	TRBJ2-1	ASSYGDARDYNEQF
TRBD2	TRBV27	TRBJ2-7	ASSLGGREGGYEQY
TRBD2	TRBV25-1	TRBJ2-1	ASGGFGGSSSYNEQF
TRBD2	TRBV19	TRBJ2-2	ASGLAGELF
.	TRBV6-5	TRBJ1-1	ASSSDSPNTEAF
TRBD1	TRBV28	TRBJ1-1	ASTHRGTEAF
.	TRBV29-1	TRBJ2-5	SGKQGTFAETQY
TRBD2	TRBV11-2	TRBJ2-1	ASSRTSGRRDEQF
TRBD2	TRBV5-1	TRBJ2-1	ASSLGLAGGIEQF
.	TRBV5-6	.	ASSISNRYEQY
TRBD1	TRBV27	TRBJ1-2	ASRNRGPRYGYT
.	TRBV4-1	TRBJ2-2	ASRNLQGPNTGELF
.	TRBV4-1	TRBJ2-6	ASSQVGAANVLT
.	TRBV1	TRBJ1-1	TPSGHENTEAF